A selection of T cell receptor beta chains follows, all from one sample in a study of T cells in Graves' hyperthyroidism and ophthalmopathy. TCRdb re-called the multiplex PCR reads with MiXCR, one entry per CDR3 protein. Among 350,000 to 400,000 distinct CDR3 sequences listed, more than 12% were seen once. Source material: blood. The receptors stem from a woman in her thirties with Graves' hyperthyroidism. CDR3s include the opening cysteine and the closing phenylalanine or tryptophan. A D gene is named only where the DNA matches it firmly. Only some rows state a clone size, as once, few, many or a class for expanded clones.

cdr3_aa: CASSPLFTAELFF
cdr3_nt: TGTGCCAGCAGCCCCTTATTCACCGCGGAGCTGTTTTTT
d_call: NA
v_call: TRBV7-2
j_call: TRBJ2-2
clone_size: NA

cdr3_aa: CASSSSLVQETQYF
cdr3_nt: TGTGCCAGCAGTTCGTCGCTAGTCCAAGAGACCCAGTACTTC
d_call: NA
v_call: TRBV2
j_call: TRBJ2-5
clone_size: NA

cdr3_aa: CASSLSALAGGTSYNEQFF
cdr3_nt: TGTGCCAGCAGTTTATCGGCACTAGCGGGAGGGACCTCCTACAATGAGCAGTTCTTC
d_call: TRBD2
v_call: TRBV27
j_call: TRBJ2-1
clone_size: NA

cdr3_aa: CAGSDLRTTDTQYF
cdr3_nt: TGTGCCGGCAGTGACTTGCGGACCACAGATACGCAGTATTTT
d_call: NA
v_call: TRBV2
j_call: TRBJ2-3
clone_size: NA

cdr3_aa: CASIYTPWTASEGNTIYF
cdr3_nt: TGTGCCAGCATATACACCCCTTGGACAGCCTCCGAAGGGAACACCATATATTTT
d_call: NA
v_call: TRBV6-1
j_call: TRBJ1-3
clone_size: few

cdr3_aa: CSAPIRDRYTGELFF
cdr3_nt: TGCAGTGCTCCGATCCGGGATAGGTACACCGGGGAGCTGTTTTTT
d_call: NA
v_call: TRBV20-1
j_call: TRBJ2-2
clone_size: few

cdr3_aa: CASSGTRQGNQYF
cdr3_nt: TGCGCCAGCAGCGGGACTAGACAGGGGAACCAGTACTTC
d_call: NA
v_call: TRBV10-1
j_call: TRBJ2-5
clone_size: once

cdr3_aa: CASSFPGRLAGGNEQFF
cdr3_nt: TGTGCCAGCAGTTTCCCCGGCCGACTAGCGGGAGGTAATGAGCAGTTCTTC
d_call: TRBD2
v_call: TRBV28
j_call: TRBJ2-1
clone_size: many

cdr3_aa: CASSLDISGLYGYTF
cdr3_nt: TGCGCCAGCAGCTTAGACATATCGGGGCTCTATGGCTACACCTTC
d_call: NA
v_call: TRBV5-1
j_call: TRBJ1-2
clone_size: NA

cdr3_aa: CSARVSQGASNEQFF
cdr3_nt: TGCAGTGCTAGAGTTTCACAGGGGGCTTCCAATGAGCAGTTCTTC
d_call: TRBD1
v_call: TRBV20-1
j_call: TRBJ2-1
clone_size: many

cdr3_aa: CSASELAGRTTDTQYF
cdr3_nt: TGCAGTGCTAGCGAACTAGCGGGACGGACTACAGATACGCAGTATTTT
d_call: TRBD2
v_call: TRBV20-1
j_call: TRBJ2-3
clone_size: many

cdr3_aa: CASSPTVNTEAFF
cdr3_nt: TGTGCCAGCTCACCGACAGTTAACACTGAAGCTTTCTTT
d_call: NA
v_call: TRBV7-9
j_call: TRBJ1-1
clone_size: many

cdr3_aa: CASSLAGGPSTDTQYF
cdr3_nt: TGTGCCAGCAGTTTAGCGGGAGGGCCTAGCACAGATACGCAGTATTTT
d_call: TRBD2
v_call: TRBV12-3/TRBV12-4
j_call: TRBJ2-3
clone_size: many

cdr3_aa: CASSPGLEETQYF
cdr3_nt: TGTGCCAGCAGCCCGGGACTCGAAGAGACCCAGTACTTC
d_call: NA
v_call: TRBV11-2
j_call: TRBJ2-5
clone_size: NA

cdr3_aa: CSARKWTSENEQFF
cdr3_nt: TGCAGTGCTAGGAAGTGGACTAGCGAAAATGAGCAGTTCTTC
d_call: TRBD2
v_call: TRBV20-1
j_call: TRBJ2-1
clone_size: many

cdr3_aa: CASSSHPGPWANEQFF
cdr3_nt: TGTGCCAGCAGTAGCCACCCGGGACCATGGGCTAATGAGCAGTTCTTC
d_call: NA
v_call: TRBV6-1
j_call: TRBJ2-1
clone_size: few

cdr3_aa: CASSPRDGTYEQYF
cdr3_nt: TGTGCCAGCAGCCCCCGGGACGGGACCTACGAGCAGTACTTC
d_call: NA
v_call: TRBV7-2
j_call: TRBJ2-7
clone_size: many

cdr3_aa: CAIHGDMGSPLHF
cdr3_nt: TGTGCCATCCACGGGGACATGGGTTCACCCCTCCACTTT
d_call: NA
v_call: TRBV10-3
j_call: TRBJ1-6
clone_size: NA

cdr3_aa: CASSYSFPGEIHTQYF
cdr3_nt: TGTGCCAGCAGTTACTCTTTCCCGGGAGAGATCCATACGCAGTATTTT
d_call: NA
v_call: TRBV6-2/TRBV6-3
j_call: TRBJ2-3
clone_size: few

cdr3_aa: CASSVTIEAFF
cdr3_nt: TGTGCCAGCAGCGTCACTATTGAAGCTTTCTTT
d_call: NA
v_call: TRBV2
j_call: TRBJ1-1
clone_size: many

cdr3_aa: CASSTAYNEQFF
cdr3_nt: TGTGCCAGCAGTACGGCCTACAATGAGCAGTTCTTC
d_call: NA
v_call: TRBV28
j_call: TRBJ2-1
clone_size: many

cdr3_aa: CSPAPGTQNTEAFF
cdr3_nt: TGCAGTCCTGCCCCCGGGACACAGAACACTGAAGCTTTCTTT
d_call: NA
v_call: TRBV20-1
j_call: TRBJ1-1
clone_size: many

cdr3_aa: CASSLQEDNSPLHF
cdr3_nt: TGCGCCAGCAGTCTACAGGAAGATAATTCACCCCTCCACTTT
d_call: NA
v_call: TRBV5-1
j_call: TRBJ1-6
clone_size: NA

cdr3_aa: CSAIPGTTNEKLFF
cdr3_nt: TGCAGTGCTATTCCCGGAACAACTAATGAAAAACTGTTTTTT
d_call: NA
v_call: TRBV20-1
j_call: TRBJ1-4
clone_size: few

cdr3_aa: CASSRRWPQETQYF
cdr3_nt: TGTGCCAGCAGCCGACGATGGCCTCAAGAGACCCAGTACTTC
d_call: NA
v_call: TRBV27
j_call: TRBJ2-5
clone_size: many

cdr3_aa: CSARDRDRSPLHF
cdr3_nt: TGCAGTGCGCGTGACAGGGATCGCTCACCCCTCCACTTT
d_call: TRBD1
v_call: TRBV20-1
j_call: TRBJ1-6
clone_size: few

cdr3_aa: CSARQTSGSYNEQFF
cdr3_nt: TGCAGTGCTAGACAGACTAGCGGGAGCTACAATGAGCAGTTCTTC
d_call: TRBD2
v_call: TRBV20-1
j_call: TRBJ2-1
clone_size: many

cdr3_aa: CASSLPGTGSNQPQHF
cdr3_nt: TGTGCCAGCAGTTTACCCGGGACAGGGAGCAATCAGCCCCAGCATTTT
d_call: TRBD1
v_call: TRBV28
j_call: TRBJ1-5
clone_size: few

cdr3_aa: CAWSVGLAGYNEQFF
cdr3_nt: TGTGCCTGGAGTGTAGGACTAGCGGGCTACAATGAGCAGTTCTTC
d_call: TRBD2
v_call: TRBV30
j_call: TRBJ2-1
clone_size: NA

cdr3_aa: CAYPPEERERYEQYF
cdr3_nt: TGTGCTTACCCCCCCGAGGAGCGGGAGAGGTACGAGCAGTACTTC
d_call: TRBD2
v_call: TRBV28
j_call: TRBJ2-7
clone_size: many

cdr3_aa: CASSMRGSVTSGLYEQYF
cdr3_nt: TGTGCCAGCAGTATGCGGGGCTCCGTGACTAGCGGGCTCTACGAGCAGTACTTC
d_call: TRBD2
v_call: TRBV6-1
j_call: TRBJ2-7
clone_size: NA

cdr3_aa: CASSSRLAILGHDEQFF
cdr3_nt: TGTGCCAGCAGCTCAAGATTAGCAATTCTAGGACACGATGAGCAGTTCTTC
d_call: NA
v_call: TRBV7-8
j_call: TRBJ2-1
clone_size: many

cdr3_aa: CASLGGTHNEQFF
cdr3_nt: TGTGCCAGCCTAGGCGGGACTCACAATGAGCAGTTCTTC
d_call: NA
v_call: TRBV28
j_call: TRBJ2-1
clone_size: many

cdr3_aa: CASSPGQVNNEQFF
cdr3_nt: TGTGCCAGCAGCCCGGGACAGGTTAACAATGAGCAGTTCTTC
d_call: TRBD1
v_call: TRBV7-9
j_call: TRBJ2-1
clone_size: many

cdr3_aa: CASSLAGWERRADEQFF
cdr3_nt: TGCGCCAGCAGCTTGGCTGGGTGGGAGCGTAGGGCCGATGAGCAGTTCTTC
d_call: NA
v_call: TRBV5-1
j_call: TRBJ2-1
clone_size: many

cdr3_aa: CASSPYLGRENTEAFF
cdr3_nt: TGTGCCAGCTCACCATATTTGGGGAGGGAGAACACTGAAGCTTTCTTT
d_call: NA
v_call: TRBV18
j_call: TRBJ1-1
clone_size: many

cdr3_aa: CASSRPTGRRAGYTF
cdr3_nt: TGTGCCAGCTCACGGCCAACCGGGAGAAGGGCTGGCTACACCTTC
d_call: NA
v_call: TRBV18
j_call: TRBJ1-2
clone_size: NA

cdr3_aa: CASSPLFSGIPTDTQYF
cdr3_nt: TGTGCCAGCTCACCACTCTTTAGCGGGATCCCCACAGATACGCAGTATTTT
d_call: TRBD2
v_call: TRBV18
j_call: TRBJ2-3
clone_size: NA

cdr3_aa: CASSSTYGYTF
cdr3_nt: TGTGCCAGCAGTTCCACCTATGGCTACACCTTC
d_call: NA
v_call: TRBV28
j_call: TRBJ1-2
clone_size: many

cdr3_aa: CASPGRWDRGPGELFF
cdr3_nt: TGTGCCAGCCCTGGACGATGGGACAGGGGGCCCGGGGAGCTGTTTTTT
d_call: TRBD1
v_call: TRBV6-1
j_call: TRBJ2-2
clone_size: NA

cdr3_aa: CAIGRAAGNTEAFF
cdr3_nt: TGTGCCATAGGAAGAGCAGCAGGGAACACTGAAGCTTTCTTT
d_call: NA
v_call: TRBV10-3
j_call: TRBJ1-1
clone_size: NA

cdr3_aa: CASSLSVADGYQETQYF
cdr3_nt: TGTGCCAGCAGTTTATCGGTGGCGGACGGGTACCAAGAGACCCAGTACTTC
d_call: NA
v_call: TRBV28
j_call: TRBJ2-5
clone_size: NA

cdr3_aa: CASSDRNEKLFF
cdr3_nt: TGTGCCAGCAGTGACCGAAATGAAAAACTGTTTTTT
d_call: NA
v_call: TRBV2
j_call: TRBJ1-4
clone_size: NA

cdr3_aa: CASSPGLTNEQFF
cdr3_nt: TGTGCCAGCAGCCCGGGACTTACTAATGAGCAGTTCTTC
d_call: NA
v_call: TRBV7-3
j_call: TRBJ2-1
clone_size: NA

cdr3_aa: CSVAGTSGRVGDTQYF
cdr3_nt: TGCAGCGTTGCCGGGACTAGCGGGAGGGTGGGGGATACGCAGTATTTT
d_call: TRBD2
v_call: TRBV29-1
j_call: TRBJ2-3
clone_size: NA

cdr3_aa: CASAQTSGIVGAEQFF
cdr3_nt: TGTGCCAGTGCCCAAACTAGCGGGATTGTCGGGGCTGAGCAGTTCTTC
d_call: TRBD2
v_call: TRBV19
j_call: TRBJ2-1
clone_size: NA

cdr3_aa: CASSDSDTPLHF
cdr3_nt: TGTGCCAGCTCGGACAGCGATACACCCCTCCACTTT
d_call: NA
v_call: TRBV12-3/TRBV12-4
j_call: TRBJ1-6
clone_size: few

cdr3_aa: CASSERSYEQYF
cdr3_nt: TGTGCCAGCAGTGAAAGGAGCTACGAGCAGTACTTC
d_call: NA
v_call: TRBV2
j_call: TRBJ2-7
clone_size: many

cdr3_aa: CATSNSGGNQPQHF
cdr3_nt: TGTGCCACCTCCAACTCTGGGGGCAATCAGCCCCAGCATTTT
d_call: NA
v_call: TRBV27
j_call: TRBJ1-5
clone_size: NA

cdr3_aa: CASSSQTADYEQFF
cdr3_nt: TGCGCCAGCAGCTCTCAGACAGCAGACTACGAGCAGTTCTTC
d_call: NA
v_call: TRBV5-1
j_call: TRBJ2-1
clone_size: few

cdr3_aa: CSGRGSAYNEQFF
cdr3_nt: TGCAGTGGTAGGGGTTCTGCCTACAATGAGCAGTTCTTC
d_call: NA
v_call: TRBV20-1
j_call: TRBJ2-1
clone_size: many

cdr3_aa: CASSLKGVMNIQYF
cdr3_nt: TGTGCCAGCAGTTTAAAAGGGGTTATGAACATTCAGTACTTC
d_call: NA
v_call: TRBV27
j_call: TRBJ2-4
clone_size: many

cdr3_aa: CASRSQGNTEAFF
cdr3_nt: TGTGCCAGTAGATCCCAGGGGAACACTGAAGCTTTCTTT
d_call: NA
v_call: TRBV19
j_call: TRBJ1-1
clone_size: NA

cdr3_aa: CASSQRGRAYEQYF
cdr3_nt: TGTGCCAGCAGCCAACGGGGGAGGGCTTACGAGCAGTACTTC
d_call: TRBD2
v_call: TRBV13
j_call: TRBJ2-7
clone_size: many

cdr3_aa: CASSPTSAPNTGELFF
cdr3_nt: TGTGCCAGCAGCCCAACTAGCGCACCGAACACCGGGGAGCTGTTTTTT
d_call: TRBD2
v_call: TRBV7-9
j_call: TRBJ2-2
clone_size: many

cdr3_aa: CASSLRQGPQYF
cdr3_nt: TGTGCCAGCAGCTTACGACAGGGCCCGCAGTATTTT
d_call: TRBD1
v_call: TRBV7-9
j_call: TRBJ2-3
clone_size: many

cdr3_aa: CASRVGQAPDGYTF
cdr3_nt: TGTGCCAGCAGGGTCGGACAGGCCCCTGACGGCTACACCTTC
d_call: TRBD1
v_call: TRBV28
j_call: TRBJ1-2
clone_size: many

cdr3_aa: CASSPHGLGDDDEQFF
cdr3_nt: TGTGCCAGCAGTCCCCATGGACTAGGAGACGACGATGAGCAGTTCTTC
d_call: TRBD2
v_call: TRBV6-1
j_call: TRBJ2-1
clone_size: few

cdr3_aa: CATPLAENTGELFF
cdr3_nt: TGTGCCACCCCTCTAGCGGAGAACACCGGGGAGCTGTTTTTT
d_call: TRBD2
v_call: TRBV24-1
j_call: TRBJ2-2
clone_size: once

cdr3_aa: CASSPQGSGSYEQYF
cdr3_nt: TGTGCCAGCAGCCCACAGGGGAGTGGGTCCTACGAGCAGTACTTC
d_call: TRBD1
v_call: TRBV7-9
j_call: TRBJ2-7
clone_size: many